The clone carrying this T cell receptor (beta chain) came up many times. The data stem from a study of regulatory T cells in long-lasting Graves disease. Indicated time point: newly diagnosed GD, antithyroid drugs for less than 3 months. PBMC-extracted RNA yielded the TCR library. iRepertoire HTBI primers and Arm-PCR of CDR3 regions built TCR beta libraries. Via MiXCR, TCRdb re-called the multiplex PCR reads, giving one row per CDR3 protein. The data contain 400,000 to 550,000 distinct CDR3 sequences, approximately 15% of them singletons. This same sample was also taken into another study, of T cells in Graves' hyperthyroidism and ophthalmopathy.

Sequences were derived from peripheral blood mononuclear cells (PBMCs), sampled at new diagnosis, from a patient treated with antithyroid drugs. The TCR comes from a woman in her twenties or thirties with Graves disease.

Here the CDR3 DNA reads TGTGCCAGCAGCCGGAAAGACACAGATACGCAGTATTTT. Protein sequence: CASSRKDTDTQYF. V gene TRBV14 combines with J gene TRBJ2-3; D gene unclear. Germline-derived CDR1 and CDR2 are SGHDN and FVKESK. V lost 4 bases, J lost 2 bases, and 7 bases lay in between. This CDR3 region has 13 residues.